This TCR beta chain was found in a study of blood T cell repertoires in COVID-19. Study-wide background: Acute and convalescent COVID-19 samples came from the United States, Italy and Spain. Sample material is recorded as cDNA or gDNA derived from T cells, B-cell-depleted T cells, or PBMCs.

CDR3 size: 13 residues. Trimming removed 1 base from V and 8 bases from J, with 9 bases in between. The germline CDR1 and CDR2 sequences are MGHRA and YSYEKL. Assay used: immunoSEQ multiplex PCR; TCRdb lists only in-frame clones, some missing. The data contain approximately 290,000 clones, around 89% of them singletons. This TCR was recovered from a man under 40 with acute or convalescent COVID-19. Source material: peripheral blood. The gene calls are TRBV4-1 and TRBJ2-1, with D possibly TRBD2 on 5 matching bases. CDR3 residues: CASSQVTRHEQFF. Written as DNA, the CDR3 is TGCGCCAGCAGCCAAGTCACTAGGCATGAGCAGTTCTTC.